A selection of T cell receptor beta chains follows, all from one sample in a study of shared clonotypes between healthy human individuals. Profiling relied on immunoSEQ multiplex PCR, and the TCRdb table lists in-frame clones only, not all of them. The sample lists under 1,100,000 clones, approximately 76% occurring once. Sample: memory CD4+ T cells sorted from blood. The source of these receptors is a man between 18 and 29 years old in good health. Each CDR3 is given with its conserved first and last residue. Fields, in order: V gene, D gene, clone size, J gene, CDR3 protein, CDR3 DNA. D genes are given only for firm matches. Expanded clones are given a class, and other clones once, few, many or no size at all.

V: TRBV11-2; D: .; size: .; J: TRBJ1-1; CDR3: CASSLVRGTQAFF; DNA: TGTGCCAGCAGCTTAGTCAGGGGAACTCAAGCTTTCTTT
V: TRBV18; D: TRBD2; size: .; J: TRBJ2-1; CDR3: CASSPSGLVYNEQFF; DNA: TGTGCCAGCTCACCAAGTGGACTAGTTTACAATGAGCAGTTCTTC
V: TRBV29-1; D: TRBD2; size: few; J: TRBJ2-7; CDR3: CSVDPSGGGREQYF; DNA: TGCAGCGTTGATCCCTCGGGGGGAGGGCGCGAGCAGTACTTC
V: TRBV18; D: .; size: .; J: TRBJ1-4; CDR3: CASSPPSEGEKLFF; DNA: TGTGCCAGCTCACCACCATCAGAAGGTGAAAAACTGTTTTTT
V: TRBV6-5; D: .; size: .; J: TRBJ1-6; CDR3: CASRTGNSPLHF; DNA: TGTGCCAGCAGGACGGGTAATTCACCCCTCCACTTT
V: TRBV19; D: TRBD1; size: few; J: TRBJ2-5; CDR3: CASSIVATGFETQYF; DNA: TGTGCCAGTAGTATAGTCGCGACAGGGTTCGAGACCCAGTACTTC
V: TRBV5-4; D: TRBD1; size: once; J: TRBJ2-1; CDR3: CASSPPGTGRLNEQFF; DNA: TGTGCCAGCAGCCCCCCGGGGACAGGGAGACTCAATGAGCAGTTCTTC
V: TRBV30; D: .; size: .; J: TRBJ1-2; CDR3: CAWSVPSRRNGYTF; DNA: TGTGCCTGGAGTGTACCAAGCAGGAGAAATGGCTACACCTTC
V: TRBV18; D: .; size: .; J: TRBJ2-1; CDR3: CASSPLGSYNEQFF; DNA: TGTGCCAGCTCACCTTTAGGGTCCTACAATGAGCAGTTCTTC
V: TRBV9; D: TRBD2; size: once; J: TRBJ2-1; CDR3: CASSVGTSGGPYNEQFF; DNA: TGTGCCAGCAGCGTAGGGACTAGCGGGGGGCCCTACAATGAGCAGTTCTTC
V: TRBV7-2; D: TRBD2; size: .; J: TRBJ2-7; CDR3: CASSLLAGGYEQYF; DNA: TGTGCCAGCAGCTTATTAGCGGGGGGCTACGAGCAGTACTTC
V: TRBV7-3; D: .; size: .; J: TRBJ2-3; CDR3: CASSLTRGSGNTQYF; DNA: TGTGCCAGCAGCTTAACACGCGGTAGTGGGAATACGCAGTATTTT
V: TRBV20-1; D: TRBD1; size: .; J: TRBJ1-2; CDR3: CSASGQSGYTF; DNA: TGCAGTGCTTCGGGACAGTCTGGCTACACCTTC
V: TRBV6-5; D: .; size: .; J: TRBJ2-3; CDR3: CASRFSGGLTDTQYF; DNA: TGTGCCAGCAGGTTCTCCGGGGGCCTCACAGATACGCAGTATTTT
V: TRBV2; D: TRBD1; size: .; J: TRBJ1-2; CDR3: CASSPLDRGGYGYTF; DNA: TGTGCCAGCAGTCCCTTGGACAGGGGGGGGTATGGCTACACCTTC
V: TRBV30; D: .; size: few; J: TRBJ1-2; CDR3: CAWNDRGYSYTF; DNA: TGTGCCTGGAACGACCGGGGGTATAGCTACACCTTC
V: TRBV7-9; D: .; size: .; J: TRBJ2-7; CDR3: CASSSGRADLSYEQYF; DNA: TGTGCCAGCAGCTCTGGTCGTGCTGACCTCTCCTACGAGCAGTACTTC